This TCR beta chain came from a study of shared clonotypes between healthy human individuals (dated by TCRdb to about 2020). Concerning the study at large: The cohort comprised a couple of women and three men aged 18 to 49 years. For each donor, CD4 naive and CD4 memory were each run on three plates, CD8 naive on two plates, and CD8 memory on one plate. To estimate repertoire size and how much clonotypes are shared between individuals, the study performed deep sequencing of blood TCR repertoires from roughly five healthy adults. Between about 0.94 and 10 billion PBMCs per donor were obtained by leukapheresis. Libraries were prepared and TCR repertoires were sequenced by different laboratories using diverse techniques, in order to increase sequencing depth and limit assay-specific biases. Overall study results and their limits: Naive subsets generally had larger estimated clonotype richness than memory subsets. Across several donors, around 5.4% of naive CD4, approximately 3.6% of naive CD8, approximately 2.5% of memory CD4, and approximately 0.4% of memory CD8 clonotypes were shared. Because the study included only a small number of donors, the genetic and exposure-history diversity represented was limited. Rarefaction of sorted-subset datasets indicated incomplete sequencing despite the large sequencing depth. Sampling was limited to blood, and TCR repertoires in tissue likely differ from TCR repertoires in blood. Compared with non-shared clonotypes, clonotypes shared by all four sorted-subset donors had higher generation probabilities. Pairwise subsampling led to the expectation that sequencing depth would affect the degree of clonotype sharing among donors.

In regard to this clone: It has no known antigen specificity. The sample holds no much larger clone one base away, and base qualities are not on file.

Healthy HIV-negative adults with no recently reported acute infections or vaccinations were included as donors. Every donor was a Caucasian adult residing in Nashville, Tennessee, USA. CD4+ T cells were enriched by magnetic negative selection; naive cells were then positively selected on CD45RA, and the negative fraction formed the memory subset. After blood collection by leukapheresis, PBMCs were isolated using Ficoll-Histopaque density gradient centrifugation and then cryopreserved in the vapor phase of liquid nitrogen. Purity and quantity of every magnetically sorted T cell population were checked by analytical flow cytometry. Genomic DNA was isolated from every sorted fraction and measured by UV absorbance on a Nanodrop 2000c. Taken from the germline V gene (reference sequence), the CDR1 and CDR2 loops are SGHNT and YYREEE. There are 19 amino acids in the CDR3, from cysteine to phenylalanine inclusive. The retained sequence is limited to the CDR3, 57 bases, with the frame set at the first base. Ends trimmed: V by 0 bases, J by 3 bases; bases unmatched to a gene: 12.

Using the deep immunoSEQ assay, TCR CDR3 regions were amplified from genomic DNA by multiplex PCR. Extracted genomic DNA from each cell subset was distributed evenly across all wells of several immunoSEQ 96-well plates, and each plate was treated as a replicate. For sorted subsets, approximately 210 ng genomic DNA, equal to 25,000 to 35,000 T cell genomes, was loaded into each replicate PCR. Purified libraries were quantified with a Qubit 3.0 fluorometer, sized on a Bioanalyzer 2100, and re-quantified with the KAPA Library Quantification kit. A separate single-read 150-cycle Illumina NextSeq 550 flow cell was used to sequence each immunoSEQ 96-well plate. Per the source publication's procedure: Because the immunoSEQ output included only junctional sequences and no quality scores, the filtering could not be the same as the filtering used for full-length reads. Sequences were annotated with PyIR, a Python wrapper for IgBLAST v1.9, and V/J genes and CDR3 were assigned using IMGT germline references. Reads were removed for weak V/J assignments (E-value above 1e-6), missing CDR3, stop codons, out-of-frame junctions, or ambiguous translated residues. V3J clonotypes were defined by identical inferred V gene, J gene, and CDR3 amino acid sequence. Percentage overlap between repertoires was calculated by dividing the number of shared unique clonotypes by the size of the smaller repertoire. Richness of each repertoire was evaluated using RTK rarefaction, the Chao1 estimator, and Recon v2.1 estimates of unobserved clonotypes. For all TCRbeta clonotypes obtained by the gDNA method from a handful of donors, generation probabilities were computed with OLGA. TCRdb re-hosts the immuneACCESS table, in-frame sequences only. Its copies lack some clones; in the studies checked, an unresolved V gene accounts for under half of them, and the cause for the rest is not known. V, J and clone size were drawn from that table, and D and trimming were deduced from the DNA. This sample holds about 330,000 clones; about 74% were observed only once. The top ten clonotypes cover about a tenth of the sample.

The source is a man aged 25-40 years in good health. Sample: memory CD4+ T cells sorted from blood. In the paper's terms, the cell subset or site label means: CD45RA-negative fraction. The rearranged segments are TRBV5-4 and TRBJ2-3, with 11 bases in between that match TRBD2. The nucleotide sequence is TGTGCCAGCAGCTTGGCACTAGCGGGAGCCGGCAGCTTGACAGATACGCAGTATTTT. The resulting protein is CASSLALAGAGSLTDTQYF.